The 11 T cell receptor beta chains listed next were all sequenced from one sample in a study of sequential checkpoint blockade in melanoma. This sample's treatment: randomized to nivolumab then ipilimumab (arm A) or the reverse (arm B). Only in-frame clones appear in the TCRdb table, and some are missing; sequencing was by immunoSEQ multiplex PCR. The sample records tens of thousands of clones, approximately 91% being singletons. The sequenced sample was CD8+ T cells sorted from blood (inferred from file names), obtained from a patient given nivolumab and ipilimumab in sequence. All receptors derive from a human donor with melanoma.

The chain has TRBV5-1 and TRBJ1-2, with D perhaps matching TRBD1 (5 bases). Germline V gene data show CDR1 as SGHRS and CDR2 as YFSETQ. The CDR3 has 17 residues. V was clipped by 4 bases and J by 0 bases, with 19 bases between them. CDR3 region: CASSPISPRDPNYGYTF. Here the CDR3 DNA reads TGCGCCAGCAGCCCTATCTCCCCCAGGGATCCTAACTATGGCTACACCTTC.

This chain connects TRBV11-2 to TRBJ1-4, with D possibly being TRBD1 (6 bases). This CDR3 is 15 amino acids long. CDR1 and CDR2 from the germline V gene are SGHAT and FQNNGV. Between the trimmed V and J ends, which lost 1 base and 4 bases, there was a span of 10 bases. The CDR3 region is CASSLVGALNEKLFF. The CDR3 DNA is TGTGCCAGCAGCTTAGTGGGGGCGCTTAATGAAAAACTGTTTTTT.

The rearrangement uses TRBV5-1 and TRBJ1-4; 8 bases align to TRBD1. Germline V gene lookup returns CDR1 SGHRS and CDR2 YFSETQ. Unmatched junction bases numbered 5, after V lost 4 bases and J lost 3 bases. The CDR3 loop spans 15 amino acids. The CDR3 protein is CASSTQGGANEKLFF. CDR3 nucleotides: TGCGCCAGCAGCACACAGGGGGGGGCTAATGAAAAACTGTTTTTT.

The rearrangement joins TRBV4-1 to TRBJ1-2; D unclear. From germline, CDR1 is MGHRA and CDR2 YSYEKL. This CDR3 is built from 14 residues. V dropped 0 bases and J dropped 0 bases, with 5 bases sitting between them. The CDR3 sequence: CASSQEVANYGYTF. Here the CDR3 DNA reads TGCGCCAGCAGCCAAGAGGTAGCTAACTATGGCTACACCTTC.

This chain connects TRBV6-1 to TRBJ2-1; D gene unclear. In germline, CDR1 is MNHNS, CDR2 SASEGT. The CDR3 totals 10 residues. V dropped 9 bases and J dropped 6 bases, with 6 bases sitting between them. DNA for the CDR3: TGTGCCAGTCTAGGCAATGAGCAGTTCTTC. Translation: CASLGNEQFF.

This clone was recorded once. V and J are TRBV5-6 and TRBJ1-1; no clear D gene. Trimming left V 2 bases short and J 1 base short, with 6 bases between. This CDR3 spans 13 amino acids. Germline V gene sequence: CDR1 SGHDT, CDR2 YYEEEE. CDR3 DNA sequence: TGTGCCAGCAGCTTCGTCGGGAACACTGAAGCTTTCTTT. Its protein product is CASSFVGNTEAFF.

The chain uses TRBV9 and TRBJ2-1; possibly TRBD2 for D (5 bases). The CDR3 runs to 15 residues. CDR1 and CDR2 (germline): SGDLS, YYNGEE. Between the trimmed V and J ends, which lost 2 bases and 7 bases, there was a span of 16 bases. CDR3 in amino acids: CASSVSGLGKNEQFF. For the CDR3, the DNA is TGTGCCAGCAGCGTCTCCGGTCTCGGGAAGAATGAGCAGTTCTTC.

The chain uses TRBV7-6 and TRBJ1-4; D remains ambiguous. The length of the CDR3 is 14 residues. Germline loops: CDR1 SGHVS, CDR2 FNYEAQ. The V end lost 2 bases, the J end lost 3 bases, and 7 bases lay between the germline ends. In DNA form, the CDR3 reads TGTGCCAGCAGCTTATTGGAGGCTAATGAAAAACTGTTTTTT. This codes for CASSLLEANEKLFF.

The CDR3, as DNA: TGTGCCAGCAGCGATCAGAGGGGAAACACCATATATTTT. This sequence encodes CASSDQRGNTIYF. The chain is built from TRBV9 and TRBJ1-3; D is unclear. V was trimmed by 3 bases and J by 4 bases, leaving 8 bases between them. CDR1 is SGDLS and CDR2 is YYNGEE in the germline V gene. This CDR3 has 13 residues.

The chain recombines TRBV5-4 with TRBJ1-1, with D possibly TRBD1 on 6 matching bases. The germline V gene encodes CDR1 SGHNT and CDR2 YYREEE (reference sequence). V dropped 0 bases and J dropped 1 base, with 16 bases sitting between them. This CDR3 is built from 17 residues. For the CDR3, the DNA is TGTGCCAGCAGCTTGGCCGTGGGGGCGAAATCGAACACTGAAGCTTTCTTT. This gives the protein CASSLAVGAKSNTEAFF.

CDR3 region: CASSSSPGIIYEQYF. CDR3 DNA sequence: TGTGCCAGCAGCTCCTCGCCAGGGATCATCTACGAGCAGTACTTC. This sequence joins TRBV7-2 and TRBJ2-7, with D possibly TRBD1 on 5 matching bases. CDR3 size: 15 residues. CDR1 and CDR2 (germline): SGHTA, FQGNSA. Trimming removed 4 bases at V and 3 bases at J, with 16 bases between.